The source of this TCR beta chain is a study of CD8 T cells in ankylosing spondylitis (dated by TCRdb to 2015 to 2018). Regarding the complete study: T cell receptor beta repertoires were profiled in healthy donors and ankylosing spondylitis patients so that disease-linked TCR variants could be found. Peripheral blood samples were taken, and synovial fluid was additionally collected from ankylosing spondylitis patients. The full study cohort was made up of 25 ankylosing spondylitis patients and fewer than 120 healthy donors.

Concerning this clonotype itself: Its antigen is still unknown. No qualities accompany the bases; no much larger clone lies one base away.

Results and caveats for the whole study, not just this receptor: The disease-linked clones showed a CD8+ phenotype and occurred at relatively low frequencies in peripheral blood. Some motif variants had previously been reported in the synovial fluid and blood of reactive arthritis patients, which suggests shared mechanisms of disease initiation. According to the report, matched synovial fluid samples from ankylosing spondylitis patients were significantly enriched for the disease-linked clones. A TCR beta motif of 8 or 9 highly homologous amino acid variants appeared characteristic of blood from ankylosing spondylitis patients.

Sequencing was carried out with an Illumina HiSeq 2500. Quantitative 5'-RACE with molecular barcodes was used to prepare TCR beta libraries. The published analysis was carried out like this. Disease-linked TCR variants were identified with a new computational method built on a probabilistic model of VDJ rearrangement. The public sequencing data were trimmed at Q25 with fastp and processed into clonotypes with MiXCR by TCRdb, which kept only in-frame beta chains. A single entry per CDR3 protein holds the most common genes and DNA from its merged rows. These V and J calls rely on TCRdb rather than the paper's analysis. This sample gives some 200,000 distinct CDR3 sequences in total; 9.5% to 15% of them show up just once. The ten largest clones take up 16% of the sample. Sequencing input: blood, either unsorted or a sorted T cell fraction (not recorded which). The sequence derives from a male donor with ankylosing spondylitis or in good health (not recorded which).

The bases read TGTGCCAGCAGCTTAGGGACTAGCGGGGGGGCGACAGATACGCAGTATTTT. Translated, it gives CASSLGTSGGATDTQYF. This chain joins TRBV11-2 to TRBJ2-3; TRBD2 matches 15 bases in the middle. From cysteine to phenylalanine, the CDR3 is 17 amino acids long. Kept here is only the CDR3 DNA, which spans 51 bases and is read in frame from base 1. Relative to germline, V is missing 1 base and J is missing 3 bases, with 2 bases of the junction outside any gene match. In the germline V gene, CDR1 corresponds to SGHAT and CDR2 to FQNNGV.